This T cell receptor (beta chain) was retrieved from a study of T cells in Graves' hyperthyroidism and ophthalmopathy. For the diagnoses, clinical symptoms, serum thyroxine and TRAb, thyroid ultrasound and orbital computed tomography were used. Amplified TCR beta CDR3 regions came from RNA transcripts. With the HTBI primer set, the TCR CDR3 went through a first round of RT-PCR. TCRdb itself ran the multiplex PCR reads through MiXCR, one entry per CDR3 protein. Of 750,000 to 950,000 distinct CDR3 sequences detected, about 38% appear once; the ten largest clones hold roughly 8.3%. The germline V gene encodes CDR1 DFQATT and CDR2 SNEGSKA (reference sequence). V was pared by 4 bases and J by 7 bases, with 8 bases of the junction left unmatched. This CDR3 is built from 14 residues.

The source of this sequence is a man aged 18 to 29 with Graves' hyperthyroidism. The sample comprised blood. The chain uses TRBV20-1 and TRBJ1-4, with 8 bases fitting TRBD1. The CDR3 spells CSATGQGPGEKLFF. CDR3 nucleotide sequence: TGCAGTGCTACTGGACAGGGTCCCGGTGAAAAACTGTTTTTT.